This T cell receptor (beta chain) comes out of a study of Graves' ophthalmopathy and Graves' hyperthyroidism. Study-level points and caveats: Blood contained most expanded thyroid clonotypes exceeding 0.001 frequency.

This clonotype showed up just a few times. Its antigen is unknown. Each diagnosis was determined on the basis of clinical symptoms, serum thyroxine, TRAb, thyroid ultrasound and orbital computed tomography. The CDR3 covers 18 residues. Germline V gene lookup returns CDR1 SGHVS and CDR2 FQNEAQ. The V end lost 4 bases, the J end lost 6 bases, and 24 bases lay between the germline ends. For repertoire sequencing, the TCR beta CDR3 regions were amplified from RNA transcripts. HTBI-primed RT-PCR formed the first round, and a multiplex PCR formed the second. A single record per CDR3 protein comes from TCRdb applying MiXCR to the multiplex PCR reads. Among about 400,000 distinct CDR3 sequences listed, 15% to 17% were seen once.

V and J are TRBV7-8 and TRBJ2-2, with D perhaps TRBD1 (7 bases). What was sequenced was peripheral blood. This sequence originates from a woman aged 18-29 years with stable Graves' hyperthyroidism. CDR3 protein: CASSSSWRDSRGSGELFF. Written as DNA, the CDR3 is TGTGCCAGCAGCTCGAGCTGGAGGGACAGCAGAGGATCCGGGGAGCTGTTTTTT.